These 21 T cell receptor beta chains came from one sample sequenced in a study of T cell responses to AZD1222 COVID-19 vaccine. Sequencing used immunoSEQ multiplex PCR; TCRdb keeps in-frame clones, though not all of them. The sample lists approximately 140,000 clones, approximately 90% occurring once. The specimen was peripheral blood, collected on day 0 of AZD1222 vaccination. Every receptor here comes from an adult in good health.

V is TRBV6-4 and J is TRBJ2-1; TRBD1 matches 8 bases. The V segment lost 3 bases and the J segment 4 bases; nucleotides outside the gene matches: 8. The CDR3 covers 16 residues. The germline V gene has CDR1 MRHNA and CDR2 SNTAGT. This CDR3 is CASSEVPGQVYNEQFF. The DNA for the CDR3 is TGTGCCAGCAGTGAAGTCCCGGGACAGGTATACAATGAGCAGTTCTTC.

The genes are TRBV7-3 and TRBJ1-3, with unresolved D. There are 13 residues in the CDR3. Germline assignment: CDR1 SGHTA and CDR2 FQGTGA. The V gene lost 8 bases and the J gene lost 0 bases, with 8 bases spanning the gap. CDR3 nucleotides: TGTGCCAGCGAGGCAAACTCTGGAAACACCATATATTTT. This translates into CASEANSGNTIYF.

This chain connects TRBV5-6 to TRBJ2-1; D is unclear. Trimming cost V 4 bases and J 7 bases, with 6 bases left between them. The CDR3 spans 11 residues. CDR1 is SGHDT and CDR2 is YYEEEE in the germline V gene. The CDR3 loop is CASSLSNEQFF. The CDR3 DNA follows: TGTGCCAGCAGCCTGTCGAATGAGCAGTTCTTC.

The V and J genes are TRBV5-6 and TRBJ2-2; D remains ambiguous. The CDR3 is made up of 12 amino acids. The germline V gene encodes CDR1 SGHDT and CDR2 YYEEEE. Trimming pared 4 bases from V and 6 bases from J, leaving 7 bases between. CDR3 in DNA: TGTGCCAGCAGCGGCTATGCCGGGGAGCTGTTTTTT. It yields the protein CASSGYAGELFF.

This clone was seen a single time. The rearrangement links TRBV9 to TRBJ1-2, with no clear D. V was cut by 6 bases and J by 5 bases, with 8 bases left in between. The CDR3 is 11 residues long. The germline V gene encodes CDR1 SGDLS and CDR2 YYNGEE. CDR3 sequence: CASNPYYGYTF. CDR3 nucleotide sequence: TGTGCCAGCAACCCTTATTATGGCTACACCTTC.

The genes are TRBV11-1 and TRBJ2-7, with D possibly called TRBD1 or TRBD2 (6 bases each). Deletions cut 3 bases from V and 9 bases from J, with 18 bases between. CDR1 is SGHAT and CDR2 is FQDESV in the germline V gene (reference sequence). The CDR3 has 14 residues. CDR3 in amino acids: CASSLSGAGYVQYF. CDR3 nucleotides: TGTGCCAGCAGCTTGTCAGGGGCGGGGTATGTGCAGTACTTC.

The chain is built from TRBV12-3 or TRBV12-4 and TRBJ1-3; a possible D gene is TRBD1 (6 bases). The CDR3 runs 13 residues. Trimming shortened V by 6 bases and J by 6 bases, and 12 bases separated the two germline ends. CDR3 loop: CASRNREANTIYF. CDR3 DNA sequence: TGTGCCAGCAGAAACAGGGAAGCAAACACCATATATTTT.

V gene TRBV6-6 combines with J gene TRBJ2-1, with D perhaps TRBD1 (5 bases). The germline gives CDR1 MNHNY, CDR2 SVGAGI (reference sequence). Trimming left V 6 bases short and J 2 bases short, with 17 bases between. The CDR3 is 16 amino acids. CDR3 protein: CASRLNLGATYNEQFF. The CDR3 DNA follows: TGTGCCAGCAGACTGAACTTAGGGGCAACCTACAATGAGCAGTTCTTC.

The rearrangement links TRBV18 to TRBJ1-5; the D is unclear. CDR1 is KGHSH, CDR2 LQKENI, per germline. The CDR3 is 15 amino acids. Trimming took off 3 bases at V and 10 bases at J, with 19 bases between the two ends. CDR3 loop: CASSPNPGPQSPQHF. The DNA of the CDR3 is TGTGCCAGCTCACCGAATCCGGGTCCCCAATCACCCCAGCATTTT.

V and J are TRBV3-1 (or the pseudogene TRBV3-2) and TRBJ1-3, with 7 bases fitting TRBD1. There are 19 residues in the CDR3. After removal of 5 bases from V and 0 bases from J, the junction contained 16 bases not matched to a gene. The germline CDR1 and CDR2 sequences are LGHDT and YNNKEL (reference sequence). The CDR3 DNA is TGTGCCAGCAGCTCACCGGGACAGTGGCTGCCCCCCTCTGGAAACACCATATATTTT. Translated, it gives CASSSPGQWLPPSGNTIYF.

CDR3 sequence: CASSPPPGELFF. For the CDR3, the DNA is TGTGCCAGCAGTCCCCCCCCCGGGGAGCTGTTTTTT. The rearrangement joins TRBV27 to TRBJ2-2; D call uncertain. The CDR3 is made up of 12 amino acids. Trimming took off 5 bases at V and 6 bases at J, with 7 bases between the two ends. CDR1 and CDR2 from the germline V gene are MNHEY and SMNVEV (reference sequence).

This rearrangement joins TRBV5-8 to TRBJ2-6, with 7 bases lining up with TRBD2. Germline CDR1 reads SGHTS; CDR2 reads YDEGEE. V lost 5 bases to trimming and J lost 2 bases; unmatched junction nucleotides: 4. The length of the CDR3 is 15 residues. The CDR3 loop reads CASRDGLAGANVLTF. The CDR3 nucleotides are TGTGCCAGCAGGGACGGACTAGCTGGGGCCAACGTCCTGACTTTC.

The chain has TRBV19 and TRBJ1-2, with TRBD1 matching over 8 bases. This CDR3 comprises 17 residues. Germline V gives CDR1 LNHDA, CDR2 SQIVND (reference sequence). V trimming: 3 bases; J trimming: 1 base; junction bases outside the gene matches: 10. The CDR3 nucleotides read TGTGCCAGTAGTATGCCGCAGGACAGGGATATTAACTATGGCTACACCTTC. Translation: CASSMPQDRDINYGYTF.

The chain carries TRBV15 and TRBJ2-2, with TRBD1 identical over 8 bases. CDR1 is LNHNV and CDR2 is YYDKDF in the germline V gene (reference sequence). Germline trimming cut 6 bases from V and 6 bases from J; bases unmatched to any gene: 6. The CDR3 extends over 14 amino acids. This CDR3 reads CATRIRGRAGELFF. CDR3 sequence (DNA): TGTGCCACCAGAATCAGGGGGCGGGCCGGGGAGCTGTTTTTT. The full variable domain, in which reference TRBV15 and TRBJ2-2 provide the parts outside the CDR3, is DAMVIQNPRYQVTQFGKPVTLSCSQTLNHNVMYWYQQKSSQAPKLLFHYYDKDFNNEADTPDNFQSRRPNTSFCFLDIRSPGLGDTAMYLCATRIRGRAGELFFGEGSRLTVL.

The V and J genes are TRBV2 and TRBJ1-5; TRBD1 agrees at 7 bases. The germline V gene encodes CDR1 SNHLY and CDR2 FYNNEI. V shed 6 bases, J shed 0 bases, and the junction held 11 bases outside the gene matches. CDR3 size: 17 residues. The DNA of the CDR3 is TGTGCCAGCAGAGGACTGGGGACAGTCTATAGCAATCAGCCCCAGCATTTT. This translates into CASRGLGTVYSNQPQHF.

V gene TRBV5-1 combines with J gene TRBJ1-1; TRBD1 matches at 7 bases. From germline, CDR1 is SGHRS and CDR2 YFSETQ. The CDR3 loop spans 14 amino acids. J lost 8 bases, V lost 4 bases, and 11 bases had no gene match. CDR3 DNA: TGCGCCAGCAGCCGGGCCGGGACAGATATCGAAGCTTTCTTT. This translates into CASSRAGTDIEAFF.

This clone was counted a single time. V usage is TRBV5-1 and J usage is TRBJ2-3; perhaps TRBD2 as D (5 bases). Trimming removed 3 bases from V and 7 bases from J, with 15 bases in between. CDR3 length: 14 residues. Germline V gene data show CDR1 as SGHRS and CDR2 as YFSETQ. CDR3 nucleotide sequence: TGCGCCAGCAGCTCCCGTTTGGGAGACCATACGCAGTATTTT. Its protein product is CASSSRLGDHTQYF. Together with reference TRBV5-1 and TRBJ2-3, the CDR3 gives the full variable domain: KAGVTQTPRYLIKTRGQQVTLSCSPISGHRSVSWYQQTPGQGLQFLFEYFSETQRNKGNFPGRFSGRQFSNSRSEMNVSTLELGDSALYLCASSSRLGDHTQYFGPGTRLTVL.

This chain connects TRBV7-8 to TRBJ2-3, with D uncertain. V was shortened by 1 base and J by 4 bases, with 6 bases between the two germline ends. The CDR3 runs to 13 residues. CDR1 and CDR2 (germline): SGHVS, FQNEAQ. This chain's CDR3 is CASSLGLADTQYF. The CDR3 DNA reads as TGTGCCAGCAGCTTAGGCCTAGCAGATACGCAGTATTTT.

A single count supports this clone. V is TRBV12-5 and J is TRBJ2-3; tentative D call: TRBD2 (5 bases). This CDR3 comprises 15 residues. The V gene's germline CDR1 is LGHNT and CDR2 FRNRAP. With 4 bases removed from V and 0 bases from J, the gap between germline ends came to 11 bases. The CDR3 DNA sequence: TGTGCTAGTGGTTACCCCAGGACTAGCACAGATACGCAGTATTTT. Translation gives CASGYPRTSTDTQYF.

This chain links TRBV30 with TRBJ1-3, with no clear D. The germline gives CDR1 GTSNPN, CDR2 SVGIG (reference sequence). CDR3 length equals 19 residues. V dropped 3 bases and J dropped 0 bases, with 24 bases sitting between them. The CDR3 protein is CAWSPPGLDPPYSGNTIYF. The CDR3 region has the DNA TGTGCCTGGAGCCCCCCCGGCTTAGATCCACCTTACTCTGGAAACACCATATATTTT.

V gene TRBV5-1 combines with J gene TRBJ2-3; possible D gene TRBD2, 6 bases. Germline CDR1 reads SGHRS; CDR2 reads YFSETQ. V gave up 5 bases and J gave up 1 base, with 14 bases separating them. The CDR3 is 15 residues long. The CDR3 sequence is CASSSGPGGTDTQYF. The CDR3 nucleotides are TGCGCCAGCAGTTCTGGTCCGGGGGGCACAGATACGCAGTATTTT.